This TCR beta chain is drawn from a study of beta chain features in type 1 diabetes. General study findings and limits: Patients with type 1 diabetes showed fewer VDJ junction insertions and more deletions.

Every isolated RNA sample was fully reverse transcribed, so sequencing captured expressed TCRB transcripts. The data were produced by immunoSEQ multiplex PCR, yet TCRdb's version contains in-frame clones alone and is incomplete. The sample lists a few hundred thousand clones, over 11% occurring once. Comment on this clone: Its antigen is unidentified.

The authors sorted CD4+ naive, central memory, regulatory and stem cell-like memory cells via CD45RO/CCR7/CD25/CD127/CD95/CD27. Each sorted fraction was over 95% pure. Specimen: naive CD4+ T cells from blood. The TCR originated in a man under 40 in good health.

CDR3 sequence (DNA): TGTGCCTCCGACAGGAACTCTGGAAACACCATATATTTT. Its translation is CASDRNSGNTIYF. V gene TRBV30 combines with J gene TRBJ1-3; perhaps TRBD1 as D (6 bases). This CDR3 has 13 residues. The V gene lost 7 bases and the J gene lost 0 bases, with 10 bases spanning the gap. The germline gives CDR1 GTSNPN, CDR2 SVGIG (reference sequence).